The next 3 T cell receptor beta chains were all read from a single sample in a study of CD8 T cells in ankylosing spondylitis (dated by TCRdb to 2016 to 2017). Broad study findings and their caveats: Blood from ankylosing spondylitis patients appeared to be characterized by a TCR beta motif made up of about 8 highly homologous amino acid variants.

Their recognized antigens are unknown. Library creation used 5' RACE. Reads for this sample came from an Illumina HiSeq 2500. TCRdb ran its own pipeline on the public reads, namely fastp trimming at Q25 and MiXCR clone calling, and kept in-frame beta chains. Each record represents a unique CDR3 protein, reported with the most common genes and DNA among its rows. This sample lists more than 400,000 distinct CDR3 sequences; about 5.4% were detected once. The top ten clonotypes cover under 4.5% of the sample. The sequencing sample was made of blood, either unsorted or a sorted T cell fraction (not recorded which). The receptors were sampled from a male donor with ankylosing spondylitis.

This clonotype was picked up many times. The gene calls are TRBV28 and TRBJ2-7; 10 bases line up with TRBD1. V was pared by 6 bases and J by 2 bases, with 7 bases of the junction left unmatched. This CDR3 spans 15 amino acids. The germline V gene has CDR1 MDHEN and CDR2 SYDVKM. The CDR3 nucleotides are TGTGCCAGCAGCCTGGGACAGGGGCCTACCTACGAGCAGTACTTC. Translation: CASSLGQGPTYEQYF.

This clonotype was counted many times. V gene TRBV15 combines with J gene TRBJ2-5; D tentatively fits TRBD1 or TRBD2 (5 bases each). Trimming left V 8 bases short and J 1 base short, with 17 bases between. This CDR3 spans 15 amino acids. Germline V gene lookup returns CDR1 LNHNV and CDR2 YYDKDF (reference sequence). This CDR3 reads CATGGRPGPQETQYF. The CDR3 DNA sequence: TGTGCCACCGGGGGACGGCCGGGCCCCCAAGAGACCCAGTACTTC.

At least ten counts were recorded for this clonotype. The CDR3 nucleotides are TGTGCCACCAGCAACCGGACAGGGGTGGTCACCGGGGAGCTGTTTTTT. Its protein product is CATSNRTGVVTGELFF. This rearrangement joins TRBV15 to TRBJ2-2; 9 nucleotides align to TRBD1. Germline V gene sequence: CDR1 LNHNV, CDR2 YYDKDF (reference sequence). Unmatched junction bases numbered 7, after V lost 4 bases and J lost 4 bases. This CDR3 has 16 amino acids.